These 29 T cell receptor beta chains share one sample of origin, sequenced in a study of Graves' ophthalmopathy and Graves' hyperthyroidism. TCR beta CDR3 amplification used RNA transcripts. Scientists carried out first-round RT-PCR using HTBI primers and then a second-round multiplex PCR. MiXCR, applied by TCRdb to the multiplex PCR reads, yields one record per CDR3 protein. The table has about 1.1 million distinct CDR3 sequences, about 35% seen once. Input material: peripheral blood or thyroid tissue (not recorded which). Receptors were obtained from an adult man with Graves' hyperthyroidism.

This clonotype occurred many times. V usage is TRBV20-1 and J usage is TRBJ1-2, with D perhaps TRBD1 (5 bases). The CDR3 totals 12 residues. CDR1 DFQATT and CDR2 SNEGSKA come from the germline V gene (reference sequence). The V gene lost 3 bases and the J gene lost 8 bases, with 13 bases spanning the gap. DNA of the CDR3: TGCAGTGCTAGGCAGGGTTTTCAGGGCTACACCTTC. Encoded protein: CSARQGFQGYTF.

The chain links TRBV4-2 to TRBJ2-7, with D possibly being TRBD1 or TRBD2 (5 bases each). Germline V gene lookup returns CDR1 LGHNA and CDR2 YNFKEQ. The ends were cut back, 1 base at V and 3 bases at J, with 13 bases in the middle. The CDR3 has 15 residues. CDR3: CASSQGGGPRYEQYF. The CDR3 DNA follows: TGTGCCAGCAGCCAAGGGGGCGGGCCTCGCTACGAGCAGTACTTC.

The V call is TRBV7-2, the J call TRBJ2-7; D gene uncertain. Trimming took 5 bases from V and 6 from J, leaving 11 bases between them. CDR3 length: 12 residues. Germline V gene data show CDR1 as SGHTA and CDR2 as FQGNSA. For the CDR3, the DNA is TGTGCCAGCAGCCAAGCATGGGGCGAGCAGTACTTC. As protein: CASSQAWGEQYF. The entire variable domain, with the rest obtained from reference TRBV7-2 and TRBJ2-7, is as follows: GAGVSQSPSNKVTEKGKDVELRCDPISGHTALYWYRQSLGQGLEFLIYFQGNSAPDKSGLPSDRFSAERTGGSVSTLTIQRTQQEDSAVYLCASSQAWGEQYFGPGTRLTVT.

The count of this clonotype is one. The chain joins TRBV10-3 to TRBJ2-3; no reliable D call. The V end was cut by 10 bases, the J end by 4 bases, with 18 bases between. Germline V CDR1 and CDR2: ENHRY, SYGVKD. The length of the CDR3 is 14 residues. CDR3 amino acids: CASTAESPPDTQYF. The DNA of the CDR3 is TGTGCCAGCACCGCAGAGTCCCCCCCAGATACGCAGTATTTT.

Written as DNA, the CDR3 is TGCGCCAGCAGCCAAGACAGGGTTAGGGAAAAACTGTTTTTT. Amino acids: CASSQDRVREKLFF. The rearrangement joins TRBV4-1 to TRBJ1-4; tentative D call: TRBD1 (5 bases). The germline V gene has CDR1 MGHRA and CDR2 YSYEKL. Trimming took 0 bases from V and 8 from J, leaving 10 bases between them. The CDR3 extends over 14 amino acids.

Remarks on this clonotype: At one boundary the junction diverges from the germline segment, which might be a read error. The V call is TRBV24-1, the J call TRBJ1-1, with 11 bases aligning to TRBD1. Germline CDR1 is KGHDR and CDR2 is SFDVKD. This CDR3 spans 17 amino acids. In DNA, the CDR3 is TGTGCCAGCAGTTTATCCCCTGGACAGGGGGCGCGAACTGAAGCTTTCTTT. Translation gives CASSLSPGQGARTEAFF.

J is TRBJ2-6 and V is TRBV5-4; tentatively, D is TRBD2 (5 bases). Trimming shortened V by 0 bases and J by 2 bases, and 9 bases separated the two germline ends. Germline loops: CDR1 SGHNT, CDR2 YYREEE (reference sequence). The CDR3 runs 16 residues. The CDR3 region is CASSLGFGAGANVLTF. The CDR3 coding sequence is TGTGCCAGCAGCTTGGGGTTCGGGGCTGGGGCCAACGTCCTGACTTTC.

The V and J genes are TRBV10-3 and TRBJ1-2; 7 nucleotides match TRBD1. There are 20 residues in the CDR3. With V trimmed by 10 bases and J by 6 bases, 32 bases remained unmatched. Germline CDR1 reads ENHRY; CDR2 reads SYGVKD. CDR3 amino acids: CATSYPPEEELVDRVHGYTF. The DNA for the CDR3 is TGTGCCACCTCATACCCCCCGGAGGAGGAGTTGGTCGACAGGGTCCATGGCTACACCTTC.

The chain recombines TRBV15 with TRBJ1-1, with 7 bases identical to TRBD1. J gave up 6 bases and V 10 bases, and 11 bases lay outside the gene matches. CDR1 LNHNV and CDR2 YYDKDF come from the germline V gene (reference sequence). CDR3 length: 13 amino acids. The CDR3 sequence: CASRGWQGAEAFF. CDR3 sequence (DNA): TGTGCCAGCAGGGGTTGGCAGGGGGCTGAAGCTTTCTTT.

This clonotype has a handful of counts. This chain links TRBV18 with TRBJ1-2; D gene unclear. Trimming cost V 0 bases and J 2 bases, with 7 bases left between them. Germline V gives CDR1 KGHSH, CDR2 LQKENI. The CDR3 runs 14 residues. The CDR3 region has the DNA TGTGCCAGCTCACCACCAGTTAAGAACTATGGCTACACCTTC. It is translated as CASSPPVKNYGYTF.

The chain carries TRBV20-1 and TRBJ2-5; 7 positions agree with TRBD1. V shed 6 bases, J shed 0 bases, and the junction held 7 bases outside the gene matches. Germline V gene data show CDR1 as DFQATT and CDR2 as SNEGSKA (reference sequence). The CDR3 is 14 residues long. The CDR3 spells CSARWGTDQETQYF. As DNA, the CDR3 is TGCAGTGCGAGGTGGGGGACAGACCAAGAGACCCAGTACTTC.

This clonotype was picked up many times. The rearrangement uses TRBV11-2 and TRBJ2-6; TRBD2 is a possible D gene (6 bases). V was clipped by 1 base and J by 2 bases, with 12 bases between them. The CDR3 totals 17 residues. Germline CDR1 is SGHAT and CDR2 is FQNNGV. CDR3 DNA sequence: TGTGCCAGCAGCTTAGTTTGGGGGAGGACTGGGGCCAACGTCCTGACTTTC. Encoded protein: CASSLVWGRTGANVLTF.

This chain links TRBV10-2 with TRBJ2-5, with no clear D. This CDR3 is 15 amino acids long. V gave up 0 bases and J gave up 0 bases, with 8 bases separating them. CDR1 WSHSY and CDR2 SAAADI come from the germline V gene. The CDR3 here is CASSESGTYQETQYF. The CDR3 DNA follows: TGCGCCAGCAGTGAGTCGGGAACGTACCAAGAGACCCAGTACTTC.

As regards this clonotype: Being one base from a much bigger clone, this may be a read error. The CDR3, as DNA: TGTGTCAGTAGTATAGAACCGGAATCGCCCCAGCATTTT. Protein sequence: CVSSIEPESPQHF. The V gene is TRBV19, the J gene TRBJ1-5, with D hard to call. Germline V gene data show CDR1 as LNHDA and CDR2 as SQIVND (reference sequence). The CDR3 runs 13 residues.

This chain uses TRBV7-2 with TRBJ2-7; 8 bases are shared with TRBD1. Germline CDR1 SGHTA, CDR2 FQGNSA. V was clipped by 5 bases and J by 2 bases; unmatched bases: 5. The CDR3 runs to 14 residues. The chain's CDR3 is CASSGTGKTYEQYF. The DNA for the CDR3 is TGTGCCAGCAGCGGGACAGGAAAGACCTACGAGCAGTACTTC.

With regard to this clonotype: A much more abundant neighbour one base away suggests this may be a read error. This sequence joins TRBV20-1 and TRBJ1-2; no clear D. CDR1 and CDR2 from the germline V gene are DFQATT and SNEGSKA (reference sequence). The CDR3 extends over 13 amino acids. The germline V and J ends were trimmed by 3 bases and 1 base, with 9 bases remaining between them. The CDR3 nucleotides read TGCAGTGCTAGTCTCCCCATTAACTATGGCTACACCTTC. Amino acid sequence: CSASLPINYGYTF.

The rearrangement joins TRBV20-1 to TRBJ1-5; D unresolved. The ends were cut back, 3 bases at V and 6 bases at J, with 12 bases in the middle. The CDR3 sequence is 13 residues long. From germline, CDR1 is DFQATT and CDR2 SNEGSKA (reference sequence). As DNA, the CDR3 is TGCAGTGCTAGCGACTTTTTATCTCAGCCCCAGCATTTT. Translating gives CSASDFLSQPQHF.

This clonotype has only a few counts. The V call is TRBV9, the J call TRBJ2-7, with 14 bases that match TRBD2. This CDR3 region has 15 residues. V shed 2 bases, J shed 5 bases, and the junction held 3 bases outside the gene matches. Germline V lookup: CDR1 SGDLS, CDR2 YYNGEE. CDR3 in DNA: TGTGCCAGCAGCGTTGGGACTAGCGGGAGACACGAGCAGTACTTC. This codes for CASSVGTSGRHEQYF.

This clonotype was detected only a few times. This rearrangement joins TRBV6-5 to TRBJ1-2, with 9 bases fitting TRBD1. CDR3 length: 15 amino acids. Looked up from germline, CDR1 is MNHEY and CDR2 is SVGAGI. The V segment lost 6 bases and the J segment 5 bases; nucleotides outside the gene matches: 10. The CDR3 bases are TGTGCCAGCAGATTGCTCGGACAGGGGACGTATGGCTACACCTTC. Its translation is CASRLLGQGTYGYTF.

This chain connects TRBV30 to TRBJ1-5; no reliable D call. The CDR3 is made up of 12 amino acids. Germline CDR1 reads GTSNPN; CDR2 reads SVGIG (reference sequence). V was pared by 1 base and J by 4 bases, with 5 bases between. CDR3 sequence reads: CAWSGENQPQHF. The CDR3 nucleotides are TGTGCCTGGAGTGGGGAAAATCAGCCCCAGCATTTT.

Ten or more counts support this clonotype. The J gene is TRBJ2-7, the V gene TRBV10-3, with 8 bases aligning to TRBD2. The junction had 9 bases not matched to a gene; V was cut back by 8 bases and J by 6 bases. This CDR3 region has 13 residues. Germline-derived CDR1 and CDR2 are ENHRY and SYGVKD. DNA for the CDR3: TGTGCCATCGAGGCCGGACTAGCAGGCGAGCAGTACTTC. Its protein product is CAIEAGLAGEQYF.

The V gene is TRBV15, the J gene TRBJ1-2; no firm D call. Deletions cut 3 bases from V and 6 bases from J, with 14 bases between. This CDR3 has 14 amino acids. CDR1 and CDR2 (germline): LNHNV, YYDKDF (reference sequence). The CDR3 loop reads CATSSLFLIHGYTF. In nucleotides, the CDR3 is TGTGCCACCAGCAGTTTATTCCTAATCCATGGCTACACCTTC.

The V call is TRBV5-1, the J call TRBJ2-7; the D call may be TRBD1 or TRBD2 (5 bases each). The V gene lost 2 bases and the J gene lost 7 bases, with 16 bases spanning the gap. This CDR3 contains 14 residues. Germline loops: CDR1 SGHRS, CDR2 YFSETQ. CDR3 loop: CASSFRGAAWEQYF. Written as DNA, the CDR3 is TGCGCCAGCAGCTTTAGGGGAGCCGCGTGGGAGCAGTACTTC.

This clonotype was seen many times. The CDR3 region has the DNA TGTGCCAGCAGCACCCTACAGGGGGCGCGGCTTTCTAACTATGGCTACACCTTC. This encodes CASSTLQGARLSNYGYTF. This chain joins TRBV7-2 and TRBJ1-2; 9 positions match TRBD1. V dropped 5 bases and J dropped 0; count of bases not matched to a gene: 13. The CDR3 has 18 amino acids. Per germline, CDR1 SGHTA and CDR2 FQGNSA.

This clonotype came up many times. The chain joins TRBV5-6 to TRBJ1-5, with 8 bases identical to TRBD1. The CDR3 consists of 16 residues. The ends lost 4 bases at V and 2 bases at J; junction bases unmatched: 8. CDR1 SGHDT and CDR2 YYEEEE come from the germline V gene. CDR3 amino acids: CASSRRTGLGNQPQHF. The CDR3 DNA follows: TGTGCCAGCAGCCGCCGGACAGGGTTGGGCAATCAGCCCCAGCATTTT.

The chain recombines TRBV6-1 with TRBJ1-6, with D possibly TRBD1 on 6 matching bases. The CDR3 length is 15 residues. Per the germline V gene, CDR1 is MNHNS and CDR2 is SASEGT. Trimming stripped 5 bases from V and 9 bases from J, with 17 bases between. The CDR3 DNA follows: TGTGCCAGCAGTTACTCGTCAGGGGAGAGTTCACCCCTCCACTTT. The encoded protein is CASSYSSGESSPLHF.

This clonotype appeared a few times. The chain couples TRBV6-6 to TRBJ2-5, with D perhaps matching TRBD2 (6 bases). Germline-derived CDR1 and CDR2 are MNHNY and SVGAGI (reference sequence). The V end was cut by 2 bases, the J end by 1 base, with 11 bases between. The CDR3 consists of 15 residues. The CDR3 loop reads CASSYIAGLQETQYF. CDR3 sequence (DNA): TGTGCCAGCAGTTACATCGCGGGACTCCAAGAGACCCAGTACTTC.

The sample holds a few counts of this clonotype. The V call is TRBV25-1, the J call TRBJ2-7; no definite D call. V dropped 2 bases and J dropped 6 bases, with 11 bases sitting between them. CDR1 is MGHDK and CDR2 is SYGVNS in the germline V gene. The CDR3 extends over 13 amino acids. CDR3 sequence: CASSEEAPIEQYF. The CDR3 DNA reads as TGTGCCAGCAGTGAAGAGGCTCCGATCGAGCAGTACTTC.

This chain uses TRBV19 with TRBJ2-3; possible D gene TRBD2, 6 bases. The V end was cut by 10 bases, the J end by 1 base, with 12 bases between. CDR3 length equals 13 residues. The germline V gene encodes CDR1 LNHDA and CDR2 SQIVND (reference sequence). The CDR3 DNA reads TGTGCCACCCAGGGAGGAGGCACAGATACGCAGTATTTT. It codes for CATQGGGTDTQYF. The full variable domain, with the rest looked up from reference TRBV19 and TRBJ2-3, is DGGITQSPKYLFRKEGQNVTLSCEQNLNHDAMYWYRQDPGQGLRLIYYSQIVNDFQKGDIAEGYSVSREKKESFPLTVTSAQKNPTAFYLCATQGGGTDTQYFGPGTRLTVL.